This T cell receptor (beta chain) was recorded in a study of cytomegalovirus exposure and HLA in healthy donors. Primers: 60 Vbeta forward and 13 Jbeta reverse. Using immunoSEQ multiplex PCR, the repertoire was profiled, and TCRdb retains in-frame clones only, with some absent. Of more than 95,000 clones in the sample, 74% were seen once. V lost 5 bases and J lost 6; bases outside the gene matches: 3. CDR1 and CDR2 (germline): ENHRY, SYGVKD. The CDR3 is 13 amino acids. Material: PBMCs. The clonotype comes from a man between 40 and 49 years old in good health and CMV-seropositive. This chain links TRBV10-3 with TRBJ1-1; TRBD1 matches 10 bases. CDR3 nucleotide sequence: TGTGCCATCAGTTCTGGACAGGGGGCTGAAGCTTTCTTT. Translated, it gives CAISSGQGAEAFF.